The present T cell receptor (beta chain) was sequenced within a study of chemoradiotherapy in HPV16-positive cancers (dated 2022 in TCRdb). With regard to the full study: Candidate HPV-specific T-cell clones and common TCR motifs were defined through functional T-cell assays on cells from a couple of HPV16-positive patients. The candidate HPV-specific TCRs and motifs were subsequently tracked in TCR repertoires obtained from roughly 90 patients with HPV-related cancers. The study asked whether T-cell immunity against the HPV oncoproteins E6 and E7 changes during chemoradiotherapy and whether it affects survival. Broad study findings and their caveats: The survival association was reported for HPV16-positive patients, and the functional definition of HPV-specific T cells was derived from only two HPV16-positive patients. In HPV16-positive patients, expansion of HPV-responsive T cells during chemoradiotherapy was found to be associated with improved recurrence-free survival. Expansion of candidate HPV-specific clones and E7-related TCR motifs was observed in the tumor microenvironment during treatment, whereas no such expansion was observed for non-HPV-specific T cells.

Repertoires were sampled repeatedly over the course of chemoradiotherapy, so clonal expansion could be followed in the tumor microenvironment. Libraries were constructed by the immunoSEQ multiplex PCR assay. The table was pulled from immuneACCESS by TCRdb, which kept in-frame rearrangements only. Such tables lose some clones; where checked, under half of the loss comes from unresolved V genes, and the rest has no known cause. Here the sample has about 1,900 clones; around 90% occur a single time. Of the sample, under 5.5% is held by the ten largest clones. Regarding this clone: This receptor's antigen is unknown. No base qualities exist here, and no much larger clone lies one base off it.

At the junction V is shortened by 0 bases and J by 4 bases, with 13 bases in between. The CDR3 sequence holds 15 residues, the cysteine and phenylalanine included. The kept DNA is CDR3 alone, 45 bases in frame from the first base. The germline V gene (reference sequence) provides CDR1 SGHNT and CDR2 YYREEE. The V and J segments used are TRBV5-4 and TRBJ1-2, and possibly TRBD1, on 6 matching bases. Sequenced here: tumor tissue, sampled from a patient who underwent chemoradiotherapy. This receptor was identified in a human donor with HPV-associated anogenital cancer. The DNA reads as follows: TGTGCCAGCAGCTTGGTTGCCGGGACACGCTATGGCTACACCTTC. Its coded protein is CASSLVAGTRYGYTF. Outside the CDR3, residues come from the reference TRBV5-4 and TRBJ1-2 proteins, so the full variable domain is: ETGVTQSPTHLIKTRGQQVTLRCSSQSGHNTVSWYQQALGQGPQFIFQYYREEENGRGNFPPRFSGLQFPNYSSELNVNALELDDSALYLCASSLVAGTRYGYTFGSGTRLTVV.